This TCR beta chain was sequenced for a study of OX40 agonist ivuxolimab in advanced cancers. On the study more broadly: An agonistic human IgG2 monoclonal antibody against OX40 (CD134) was given. The study's findings and limits: A proportion of nonresponders additionally exhibited low normalized T-cell clonal expansion.

Patients who had autoimmune disease history or got systemic immunosuppression were left out. With regard to this clone: Its matching antigen is unknown.

Clones were read by immunoSEQ multiplex PCR, and TCRdb kept only the in-frame ones, dropping some. The data contain some 73,000 clones, 70% to 90% of them singletons. The input for sequencing was CD4+ or CD8+ T cells sorted from blood, taken in a trial of the OX40 agonist ivuxolimab. The receptor was isolated from an adult with an advanced solid tumor such as melanoma, head and neck, liver or kidney cancer.

CDR3 loop: CASRPQGSPHGYTF. The CDR3 DNA follows: TGTGCCAGCAGGCCACAGGGTTCACCCCATGGCTACACCTTC. This sequence joins TRBV6-4 and TRBJ1-2; TRBD1 is a possible D gene (6 bases). Germline CDR1 and CDR2: MRHNA and SNTAGT. V dropped 6 bases and J dropped 6 bases, with 17 bases sitting between them. The CDR3 loop spans 14 amino acids.